A selection of T cell receptor beta chains follows, all from one sample in a study of cytomegalovirus exposure and HLA in healthy donors. Generated by immunoSEQ multiplex PCR, the TCRdb table keeps only in-frame clones and is missing some. The sample shows fewer than 150,000 clones, 80% of them seen only once. Sequencing input: PBMCs. These receptors came from a female donor in good health and CMV-seropositive. Both conserved end residues are part of each CDR3.

v_gene	j_gene	CDR3aa
TRBV7-9	TRBJ1-1	CASSLPPLQTEAFF
TRBV30	TRBJ2-1	CALTATKNNEQFF
TRBV7-8	TRBJ2-1	CASSLERSGGHLRQQFF
TRBV30	TRBJ2-2	CAWITGTGVTGELFF
TRBV19	TRBJ1-6	CASRNLQGFSSYNSPLHF
TRBV7-3	TRBJ2-2	CASSLLPRSGGTFNTGELFF
TRBV7-8	TRBJ2-1	CASSIRGPSYNEQFF
TRBV18	TRBJ2-7	CASSRTGNPSYEQYF
TRBV10-1	TRBJ2-5	CASSDGLAGGQETQYF
TRBV15	TRBJ1-3	CATSRDPQSAGNTIYF